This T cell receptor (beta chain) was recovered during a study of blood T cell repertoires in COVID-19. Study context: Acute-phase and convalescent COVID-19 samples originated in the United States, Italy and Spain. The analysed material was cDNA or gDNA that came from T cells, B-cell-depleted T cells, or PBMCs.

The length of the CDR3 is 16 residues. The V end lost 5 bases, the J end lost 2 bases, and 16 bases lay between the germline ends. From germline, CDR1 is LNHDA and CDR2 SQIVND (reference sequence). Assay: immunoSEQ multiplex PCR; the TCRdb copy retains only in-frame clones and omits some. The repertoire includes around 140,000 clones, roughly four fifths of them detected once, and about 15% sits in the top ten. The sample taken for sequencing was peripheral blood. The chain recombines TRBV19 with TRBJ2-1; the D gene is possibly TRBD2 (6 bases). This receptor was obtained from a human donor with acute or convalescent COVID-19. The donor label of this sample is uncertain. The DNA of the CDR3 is TGTGCCAGTAGTGTTCCGGGAGCAGGCCCCTACAATGAGCAGTTCTTC. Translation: CASSVPGAGPYNEQFF.